This record concerns one T cell receptor beta chain sequence. Produced via immunoSEQ multiplex PCR; TCRdb's table is partial and in-frame only. The repertoire consists of roughly 19,000 clones, with around four fifths occurring once and the leading ten covering approximately 34%. The source of the sample is a study of sequential checkpoint blockade in melanoma. The wider study: After both sequences, patients received maintenance nivolumab.

The treatment was: randomized to nivolumab then ipilimumab (arm A) or the reverse (arm B). From thawed PBMCs, live CD3+CD8+ cells negative for CD19 and CD56 were sorted. The germline gives CDR1 SEHNR, CDR2 FQNEAQ (reference sequence). The V gene lost 2 bases and the J gene lost 4 bases, with 9 bases spanning the gap. The CDR3 length is 15 residues. This specimen consisted of CD8+ T cells sorted from blood (inferred from file names), obtained from a patient given nivolumab and ipilimumab in sequence. The chain joins TRBV7-9 to TRBJ2-6; no reliable D call. The receptor was derived from a human donor with melanoma. The DNA for the CDR3 is TGTGCCAGCAGCTTATTACCGGAGGGGGCCAACGTCCTGACTTTC. Translated: CASSLLPEGANVLTF. The full variable domain, rest sourced from reference TRBV7-9 and TRBJ2-6, is DTGVSQNPRHKITKRGQNVTFRCDPISEHNRLYWYRQTLGQGPEFLTYFQNEAQLEKSRLLSDRFSAERPKGSFSTLEIQRTEQGDSAMYLCASSLLPEGANVLTFGAGSRLTVL.